The clone carrying this TCR beta chain was found many times. The CDR3 runs 18 residues. CDR1 SGHNT and CDR2 YYREEE come from the germline V gene (reference sequence). V trimming: 1 base; J trimming: 5 bases; junction bases outside the gene matches: 15. Time point noted: before trial treatment. Patients with advanced, tumor-infiltrating lymphocyte-negative solid tumors were eligible. Priming of first-strand cDNA relied on TRAV- and TRBV-specific primers (covering alpha and beta chains). The authors ran approximately 20 PCR cycles to amplify TCRs with a constant-region primer and V-primer adapter. TCRdb fed the reads into MiXCR, producing one record per CDR3 protein. This sample yields about 82,000 distinct CDR3 sequences, of which over 15% are seen a single time; about 5.5% belongs to the top ten. This sample is part of a study of low-dose radiotherapy and immunotherapy resistance in tumors. Across the study: Cohort 2's total reached 13 Gy over 26 weeks, at 1 Gy per fraction every two weeks. On a schedule of every two weeks, intravenous cyclophosphamide at a dose of 200 mg/m2 was delivered one day before each radiation and immunotherapy administration.

The chain links TRBV5-4 to TRBJ2-3, with TRBD2 identical over 8 bases. This material consisted of PBMCs, taken before treatment. This sequence was found in a male donor with prostate cancer. This chain's CDR3 is CASSLNPKAGASGDTQYF. The CDR3 DNA reads as TGTGCCAGCAGCTTGAACCCCAAAGCGGGGGCCTCGGGAGATACGCAGTATTTT.